The 23 T cell receptor beta chains below were found in one sample sequenced in a study of spatial heterogeneity in lung cancer (dated by TCRdb to between 2017 and 2020). The time point label for this specimen denotes: sample taken at primary tumor resection. For TCR sequencing, whole RNA was extracted from tumor and nontumor lung tissue, or from cryopreserved PBMC samples, and no cell sorting was done. The library was obtained by 5' RACE. TCRdb shows the sequencer as NextSeq 500. TCRdb redid the processing of the public reads, applying fastp at Q25 and MiXCR, and retained in-frame beta chains. Rows are combined by CDR3 protein, so each entry shows the most common genes and DNA. This sample lists some 21,000 distinct CDR3 sequences; 3.5% to 5% were detected once. Around 7.4% of the sample belongs to the ten largest clones. This material consisted of PBMCs, taken at surgery. The receptors originated from a male donor with early-stage non-small cell lung cancer.

At least ten counts were recorded for this clonotype. The genes are TRBV9 and TRBJ1-6, with D possibly TRBD1 on 6 matching bases. The V end lost 0 bases, the J end lost 10 bases, and 14 bases lay between the germline ends. The CDR3 runs to 15 residues. Germline lookup yields CDR1 SGDLS and CDR2 YYNGEE. This chain's CDR3 is CASSVEGVRGSPLHF. The CDR3 DNA reads as TGTGCCAGCAGCGTAGAGGGGGTTCGCGGGTCACCCCTCCACTTT.

This clonotype was seen at least ten times. The chain couples TRBV6-5 to TRBJ1-1, with D hard to call. This CDR3 region has 13 residues. The V end was cut by 5 bases, the J end by 0 bases, with 7 bases between. Per the germline V gene, CDR1 is MNHEY and CDR2 is SVGAGI. CDR3 loop: CASSRVMNTEAFF. The CDR3 DNA sequence: TGTGCCAGCAGTAGGGTAATGAACACTGAAGCTTTCTTT.

The table lists this clonotype with many counts. The rearrangement joins TRBV20-1 to TRBJ2-1, with 7 bases fitting TRBD2. Germline CDR1 DFQATT, CDR2 SNEGSKA (reference sequence). The CDR3 spans 14 residues. Trimming cost V 1 base and J 3 bases; bases outside gene matches: 3. As DNA, the CDR3 is TGCAGTGCTAGAGTTCAGCGGGGCTACAATGAGCAGTTCTTC. It encodes CSARVQRGYNEQFF.

This clonotype was counted many times. The J gene is TRBJ1-5, the V gene TRBV20-1; D ambiguous. Germline lookup yields CDR1 DFQATT and CDR2 SNEGSKA (reference sequence). V lost 4 bases and J 5 bases, leaving 12 bases between the germline ends. The CDR3 length is 13 residues. CDR3 loop: CSAIGVVDQPQHF. CDR3 DNA: TGCAGTGCTATAGGAGTTGTCGATCAGCCCCAGCATTTT.

This clonotype was found many times. V is TRBV6-1 and J is TRBJ2-3; maybe TRBD1 (6 bases). The CDR3 loop spans 14 amino acids. Germline values: CDR1 MNHNS, CDR2 SASEGT. The V gene lost 8 bases and the J gene lost 2 bases, with 14 bases spanning the gap. The CDR3 loop reads CASVRRTATDTQYF. CDR3 bases: TGTGCCAGCGTTCGTCGGACAGCCACAGATACGCAGTATTTT.

This clonotype was seen only a few times. This sequence joins TRBV7-2 and TRBJ2-2; D is unresolved. V dropped 3 bases and J dropped 1 base, with 6 bases sitting between them. This CDR3 comprises 14 residues. Germline V gene data show CDR1 as SGHTA and CDR2 as FQGNSA. The CDR3 DNA reads as TGTGCCAGCAGCTTCACAAAGAACACCGGGGAGCTGTTTTTT. It translates to CASSFTKNTGELFF. The variable domain in full, with the rest retrieved from reference TRBV7-2 and TRBJ2-2, is GAGVSQSPSNKVTEKGKDVELRCDPISGHTALYWYRQSLGQGLEFLIYFQGNSAPDKSGLPSDRFSAERTGGSVSTLTIQRTQQEDSAVYLCASSFTKNTGELFFGEGSRLTVL.

In this sample, this clonotype turned up a few times. The chain combines TRBV5-6 with TRBJ1-1; 9 bases are shared with TRBD1. V shed 3 bases, J shed 2 bases, and the junction held 5 bases outside the gene matches. The CDR3 covers 15 residues. The V gene's germline CDR1 is SGHDT and CDR2 YYEEEE. The CDR3 DNA is TGTGCCAGCAGCTATAGGGACAGGGTTAACACTGAAGCTTTCTTT. It is translated as CASSYRDRVNTEAFF.

This clonotype was seen many times. The chain carries TRBV5-5 and TRBJ1-2, with 9 positions matching TRBD1. Germline CDR1 reads SGHKS; CDR2 reads YYEKEE (reference sequence). The V and J ends lost 3 bases and 8 bases, in that order; junction bases with no gene match: 11. The CDR3 covers 15 residues. Here the CDR3 DNA reads TGTGCCAGCAGCTCAATAGGGACAGGGTCGCGGGGCTACACCTTC. This translates into CASSSIGTGSRGYTF.

This clonotype was seen more than once but under ten times. The chain joins TRBV29-1 to TRBJ2-7; 8 nucleotides match TRBD1. The V gene's germline CDR1 is SQVTM and CDR2 ANQGSEA. The length of the CDR3 is 14 residues. V was pared by 6 bases and J by 7 bases, with 14 bases of the junction left unmatched. The CDR3 loop is CSVGDRLENREQYF. As DNA, the CDR3 is TGCAGCGTCGGGGACAGGCTCGAAAATCGGGAGCAGTACTTC.

This clonotype has more than one count but fewer than ten. The rearrangement links TRBV7-2 to TRBJ2-7; tentative D call: TRBD2 (5 bases). The germline gives CDR1 SGHTA, CDR2 FQGNSA. The CDR3 covers 13 residues. V was cut by 1 base and J by 5 bases, with 9 bases left in between. CDR3 sequence reads: CASSLVRAHEQYF. CDR3 nucleotide sequence: TGTGCCAGCAGCTTAGTGAGGGCCCACGAGCAGTACTTC.

This clonotype was seen many times. The chain is built from TRBV20-1 and TRBJ2-7; the D gene could be TRBD1 or TRBD2 (5 bases each). V lost 0 bases to trimming and J lost 6 bases, with 15 bases between them. The CDR3 has 14 residues. CDR1 and CDR2 from the germline V gene are DFQATT and SNEGSKA (reference sequence). CDR3 coding DNA: TGCAGTGCTAGAGAATTGAGGGGTAACGGCGAGCAGTACTTC. The encoded protein is CSARELRGNGEQYF.

This clonotype was seen at least ten times. The rearrangement uses TRBV20-1 and TRBJ2-7; D is unresolved. This CDR3 comprises 14 residues. Germline V gives CDR1 DFQATT, CDR2 SNEGSKA (reference sequence). Trimming removed 0 bases at V and 6 bases at J, with 15 bases between. CDR3 protein: CSARDLRTTGEQYF. The CDR3 nucleotides are TGCAGTGCTAGAGATTTGCGGACCACCGGCGAGCAGTACTTC.

This clonotype was seen many times. The V gene is TRBV11-3, the J gene TRBJ2-5; D is undetermined. The V gene lost 1 base and the J gene lost 2 bases, with 11 bases spanning the gap. Germline CDR1 is SGHNT and CDR2 is YENEEA. The CDR3 has 15 amino acids. The CDR3 DNA follows: TGTGCCAGCAGCTTAGTAGCTGGGATACAAGAGACCCAGTACTTC. The encoded protein is CASSLVAGIQETQYF. Based on the CDR3 plus reference TRBV11-3 and TRBJ2-5, the full variable domain is EAGVVQSPRYKIIEKKQPVAFWCNPISGHNTLYWYLQNLGQGPELLIRYENEEAVDDSQLPKDRFSAERLKGVDSTLKIQPAELGDSAVYLCASSLVAGIQETQYFGPGTRLLVL.

In regard to this clonotype: This may come from a read error, since a much larger clone is one base off. The chain has TRBV2 and TRBJ2-2; no clear D. Looked up from germline, CDR1 is SNHLY and CDR2 is FYNNEI. The CDR3 length is 15 residues. With 5 bases removed from V and 4 bases from J, the gap between germline ends came to 14 bases. Here the CDR3 reads CASSSGALTTGELFF. The CDR3 nucleotides are TGTGCCAGCAGTTCTGGCGCACTAACCACCGGGGAGCTGTTTTTT.

This clonotype was detected ten times or more. The CDR3: CASSPRYEQFF. In DNA, the CDR3 is TGTGCCAGCAGCCCCCGTTACGAGCAGTTCTTC. This chain connects TRBV12-3 or TRBV12-4 to TRBJ2-1, with unresolved D. V shed 6 bases and J shed 10 bases, with 10 bases lying between them. This CDR3 is 11 amino acids long.

This clonotype was found many times. The genes are TRBV6-2 or TRBV6-3 and TRBJ1-1; 7 bases line up with TRBD1. Germline trimming cut 6 bases from V and 0 bases from J; bases unmatched to any gene: 13. The CDR3 extends over 17 amino acids. In germline, CDR1 is MNHEY, CDR2 SVGEGT. DNA for the CDR3: TGTGCCAGCAGACCAAACTTACAGGGGCACGTGAACACTGAAGCTTTCTTT. Translating it yields CASRPNLQGHVNTEAFF.

This clonotype has at least ten counts. The CDR3 nucleotides are TGCGCCAGCAGCCAAGCCGATGGGGCCCTTAGCACAGATACGCAGTATTTT. Its protein product is CASSQADGALSTDTQYF. The chain employs TRBV4-3 and TRBJ2-3; D possibly corresponds to TRBD1 (5 bases). This CDR3 has 17 residues. The V gene's germline CDR1 is LGHNA and CDR2 YSLEER. The V end was cut by 1 base, the J end by 0 bases, with 14 bases between.

This clonotype was seen more than once but under ten times. The chain carries TRBV3-1 and TRBJ2-7; 9 bases agree with TRBD2. Unmatched junction bases numbered 3, after V lost 0 bases and J lost 0 bases. The CDR3 loop spans 16 amino acids. Germline loops: CDR1 LGHDT, CDR2 YNNKEL (reference sequence). CDR3 loop: CASSQEYSGSSYEQYF. The CDR3 nucleotides read TGTGCCAGCAGCCAAGAGTATAGCGGGAGCTCCTACGAGCAGTACTTC.

This clonotype has a count of ten or more. The J gene is TRBJ2-1, the V gene TRBV7-8, with 7 bases lining up with TRBD1. CDR3 length equals 16 residues. V lost 6 bases, J lost 4 bases, and 12 bases stayed unmatched. Per the germline V gene, CDR1 is SGHVS and CDR2 is FQNEAQ. CDR3 DNA sequence: TGTGCCAGCAGACCCCCCAGGACAGGCTTTTACAATGAGCAGTTCTTC. The encoded protein is CASRPPRTGFYNEQFF.

This clonotype was observed at least ten times. The chain links TRBV27 to TRBJ2-2; 12 bases align to TRBD1. Trimming at V came to 3 bases and at J to 5 bases, leaving 10 bases not matched to a gene. The germline CDR1 and CDR2 sequences are MNHEY and SMNVEV (reference sequence). The CDR3 spans 18 residues. Written as DNA, the CDR3 is TGTGCCAGCAGTTTTGGGACAGGGGGCTTGACCTTAACCGGGGAGCTGTTTTTT. Its protein is CASSFGTGGLTLTGELFF.

The V and J genes are TRBV11-2 and TRBJ2-3, with TRBD2 identical over 7 bases. J lost 6 bases, V lost 3 bases, and 9 bases had no gene match. CDR1 is SGHAT, CDR2 FQNNGV, per germline. The CDR3 covers 15 residues. In DNA, the CDR3 is TGTGCCAGCAGCTTGGGACTACCCGTAAGGGATACGCAGTATTTT. Its translation is CASSLGLPVRDTQYF.

This clonotype was counted many times. The rearrangement uses TRBV9 and TRBJ2-3; TRBD2 matches 8 bases. There are 15 residues in the CDR3. J was trimmed by 1 base and V by 1 base; bases with no gene match: 2. CDR1 is SGDLS, CDR2 YYNGEE, per germline. The CDR3 region is CASSVSSGRTDTQYF. In DNA, the CDR3 is TGTGCCAGCAGCGTATCTAGCGGGCGCACAGATACGCAGTATTTT.

This clonotype was recorded at least ten times. CDR3 sequence reads: CASSLGDRRTGNTIYF. DNA for the CDR3: TGTGCCAGCAGCTTGGGGGACAGGAGGACTGGAAACACCATATATTTT. The genes are TRBV7-2 and TRBJ1-3; 8 bases are shared with TRBD1. The CDR3 spans 16 residues. Germline V gives CDR1 SGHTA, CDR2 FQGNSA. V lost 3 bases and J lost 2; bases outside the gene matches: 6.